Presented here are 29 T cell receptor beta chains from one specimen sequenced in a study of T cell repertoires in cytomegalovirus infection. The antigens for these receptors are not known. TCRdb called the reads again in MiXCR, with one record for every CDR3 protein. The sample holds 100,000 to 150,000 distinct CDR3 sequences, roughly a quarter seen once. The source material was PBMCs, sequenced either directly or after in vitro stimulation (not recorded which). These receptors were collected from a human donor in good health (CMV status not recorded). Some clones in this sample may be carry-over from other donors' samples.

This clonotype was detected a few times. The chain combines TRBV10-3 with TRBJ1-1, with D perhaps TRBD1 (5 bases). The CDR3 spans 14 residues. From germline, CDR1 is ENHRY and CDR2 SYGVKD. V dropped 7 bases and J dropped 3 bases, with 15 bases sitting between them. The CDR3 nucleotides read TGTGCCATCAAGGCGGGGACCCATCACACTGAAGCTTTCTTT. Translated: CAIKAGTHHTEAFF.

This clonotype was detected many times. The chain couples TRBV7-2 to TRBJ2-1; D perhaps matches TRBD1 (6 bases). Trimming shortened V by 1 base and J by 7 bases, and 11 bases separated the two germline ends. The length of the CDR3 is 14 residues. Germline CDR1 reads SGHTA; CDR2 reads FQGNSA. Written as DNA, the CDR3 is TGTGCCAGCAGCTTAGAGTACAGGGTAAATGAGCAGTTCTTC. Translating gives CASSLEYRVNEQFF.

This rearrangement joins TRBV6-2 or TRBV6-3 to TRBJ2-4; D unclear. V lost 8 bases to trimming and J lost 4 bases, with 6 bases between them. Germline V lookup: CDR1 MNHEY, CDR2 SVGEGT. The CDR3 sequence is 11 residues long. CDR3 in amino acids: CASCQKNIQYF. CDR3 nucleotides: TGTGCCAGCTGCCAGAAAAACATTCAGTACTTC.

This clonotype was recorded at least ten times. The chain uses TRBV7-2 and TRBJ2-3; D is unresolved. Germline loops: CDR1 SGHTA, CDR2 FQGNSA. There are 13 residues in the CDR3. V was trimmed by 7 bases and J by 12 bases, leaving 20 bases between them. CDR3 residues: CASTPLRTTHQYF. CDR3 bases: TGTGCCAGCACCCCTCTAAGAACAACCCACCAGTATTTT.

This chain links TRBV11-2 with TRBJ2-7; 8 bases agree with TRBD2. The CDR3 sequence is 15 residues long. V was pared by 4 bases and J by 0 bases, with 5 bases of the junction left unmatched. Germline-derived CDR1 and CDR2 are SGHAT and FQNNGV. DNA for the CDR3: TGTGCCAGCAGCTATTTTAGCGGGAACTCCTACGAGCAGTACTTC. Translating it yields CASSYFSGNSYEQYF.

This clonotype was detected ten times or more. This rearrangement joins TRBV7-2 to TRBJ2-2; D tentatively fits TRBD1 or TRBD2 (5 bases each). V was trimmed by 5 bases and J by 8 bases, leaving 18 bases between them. This CDR3 contains 15 residues. Germline V gene sequence: CDR1 SGHTA, CDR2 FQGNSA. This CDR3 reads CASSTNIGTVGELFF. The CDR3 DNA reads TGTGCCAGCAGCACTAATATCGGGACGGTAGGGGAGCTGTTTTTT.

This clonotype was recorded many times. V gene TRBV10-3 combines with J gene TRBJ2-3; 14 bases are shared with TRBD2. V was pared by 3 bases and J by 6 bases, with 8 bases of the junction left unmatched. Germline assignment: CDR1 ENHRY and CDR2 SYGVKD. The CDR3 runs to 17 residues. The CDR3 spells CAISDNRGLAGADTQYF. The CDR3 DNA follows: TGTGCCATCAGTGATAATCGGGGACTAGCGGGAGCTGATACGCAGTATTTT.

This clonotype came up many times. The V and J genes are TRBV7-8 and TRBJ2-1; D might be TRBD2 (5 bases). Germline loops: CDR1 SGHVS, CDR2 FQNEAQ. CDR3 length: 20 residues. With 3 bases removed from V and 0 bases from J, the gap between germline ends came to 24 bases. CDR3 in DNA: TGTGCCAGCAGCTTCTATATCGGGGTGGGGTGGGAACCCTCCTACAATGAGCAGTTCTTC. It specifies CASSFYIGVGWEPSYNEQFF.

This clonotype was observed a few times. The chain links TRBV6-2 or TRBV6-3 to TRBJ2-7, with D perhaps matching TRBD1 (5 bases). V was clipped by 0 bases and J by 2 bases, with 14 bases between them. Germline CDR1 reads MNHEY; CDR2 reads SVGEGT. The CDR3 covers 16 residues. The CDR3 nucleotides read TGTGCCAGCAGTTACTCGCCGCGACAGAAAACCTACGAGCAGTACGTC. Residues: CASSYSPRQKTYEQYV.

This clonotype was counted once. The V call is TRBV15, the J call TRBJ2-2, with D possibly matching TRBD2 (5 bases). Between the trimmed V and J ends, which lost 3 bases and 6 bases, there was a span of 11 bases. Germline CDR1 LNHNV, CDR2 YYDKDF (reference sequence). This CDR3 comprises 14 residues. CDR3 DNA sequence: TGTGCCACCAGCAGGGACCCCGGGGCCGGGGAGCTGTTTTTT. Protein sequence: CATSRDPGAGELFF.

This clonotype was counted a few times. The V call is TRBV6-1, the J call TRBJ2-5, with no clear D. This CDR3 has 14 amino acids. V lost 2 bases, J lost 1 base, and 8 bases lay in between. Per germline, CDR1 MNHNS and CDR2 SASEGT. CDR3 nucleotide sequence: TGTGCCAGCAGTGAAAGCAACAGCCAAGAGACCCAGTACTTC. As protein: CASSESNSQETQYF.

The sample holds many counts of this clonotype. This rearrangement joins TRBV7-2 to TRBJ2-7; TRBD2 might be the D (6 bases). The germline gives CDR1 SGHTA, CDR2 FQGNSA. This CDR3 is built from 16 residues. The germline V and J ends were trimmed by 5 bases and 0 bases, with 17 bases remaining between them. For the CDR3, the DNA is TGTGCCAGCAGCCCGGGGGTGTGGGGCGCCTCCTACGAGCAGTACGTC. Its protein product is CASSPGVWGASYEQYV.

The rearrangement uses TRBV7-6 and TRBJ2-1, with unresolved D. Germline CDR1 is SGHVS and CDR2 is FNYEAQ. The CDR3 is made up of 15 amino acids. V was clipped by 5 bases and J by 3 bases, with 14 bases between them. The CDR3 spells CASSPSVGGYNEQFF. In nucleotides, the CDR3 is TGTGCCAGCAGCCCCTCTGTGGGCGGCTACAATGAGCAGTTCTTC.

This clonotype was counted a few times. The chain recombines TRBV15 with TRBJ2-5; D is unclear. CDR1 is LNHNV and CDR2 is YYDKDF in the germline V gene (reference sequence). Deletions cut 0 bases from V and 7 bases from J, with 12 bases between. The CDR3 sequence is 14 residues long. CDR3 sequence reads: CATSRDRGPGTQYF. The DNA for the CDR3 is TGTGCCACCAGCAGAGATCGAGGACCGGGGACCCAGTACTTC.

The chain joins TRBV3-1 to TRBJ1-2, with unresolved D. The V end was cut by 2 bases, the J end by 8 bases, with 9 bases between. Germline values: CDR1 LGHDT, CDR2 YNNKEL (reference sequence). This CDR3 comprises 12 residues. CDR3 residues: CASSQIDEGYTF. The CDR3 DNA follows: TGTGCCAGCAGCCAAATCGATGAGGGCTACACCTTC.

This clonotype was observed a few times. The V and J genes are TRBV19 and TRBJ2-1; no firm D call. Looked up from germline, CDR1 is LNHDA and CDR2 is SQIVND (reference sequence). The CDR3 spans 15 residues. V gave up 5 bases and J gave up 3 bases, with 14 bases separating them. CDR3 sequence reads: CASSWADGDYNEQFF. Written as DNA, the CDR3 is TGTGCCAGTAGTTGGGCGGACGGCGACTACAATGAGCAGTTCTTC.

V is TRBV27 and J is TRBJ2-1; a weak D match, TRBD1 (5 bases). V lost 3 bases and J 7 bases, leaving 10 bases between the germline ends. The CDR3 loop spans 13 amino acids. Germline V CDR1 and CDR2: MNHEY, SMNVEV (reference sequence). The chain's CDR3 is CASSLSGINEQFF. CDR3 nucleotides: TGTGCCAGCAGTTTGTCAGGGATAAATGAGCAGTTCTTC.

The table lists this clonotype with a few counts. The chain joins TRBV10-3 to TRBJ2-5; D is possibly TRBD2 (5 bases). Trimming shortened V by 1 base and J by 4 bases, and 10 bases separated the two germline ends. There are 14 residues in the CDR3. CDR1 is ENHRY and CDR2 is SYGVKD in the germline V gene. CDR3 in amino acids: CAISEYMEVETQYF. In DNA, the CDR3 is TGTGCCATCAGTGAGTATATGGAGGTAGAGACCCAGTACTTC.

The chain couples TRBV18 to TRBJ1-1, with TRBD1 matching 7 bases. Germline V gene data show CDR1 as KGHSH and CDR2 as LQKENI. Germline trimming cut 3 bases from V and 11 bases from J; bases unmatched to any gene: 18. The CDR3 is made up of 16 amino acids. The CDR3 DNA reads TGTGCCAGCTCACCTGCCGGGACAGCTATACCCCTGGAGGCTTTCTTT. Amino acid sequence: CASSPAGTAIPLEAFF.

This clonotype was picked up a small number of times. This chain links TRBV5-5 with TRBJ2-5, with 7 positions matching TRBD1. Germline assignment: CDR1 SGHKS and CDR2 YYEKEE (reference sequence). The CDR3 is 15 residues long. With V trimmed by 4 bases and J by 3 bases, 9 bases remained unmatched. The CDR3 loop is CASSPRDRIEETQYF. DNA of the CDR3: TGTGCCAGCAGCCCCCGGGACAGAATAGAAGAGACCCAGTACTTC.

As to this clonotype: One base away lies a much larger clone, so this may be a sequencing read error. The chain carries TRBV7-2 and TRBJ2-3, with 11 bases matching TRBD2. CDR3 length: 15 amino acids. CDR1 is SGHTA and CDR2 is FQGNSA in the germline V gene. The CDR3, as DNA: TGTGCCAGCAGCTTTACTAGCGGGAGAGTAGATACGCCGTATTTT. Its protein product is CASSFTSGRVDTPYF.

This clonotype occurred many times. This rearrangement joins TRBV24-1 to TRBJ2-3; 9 bases are shared with TRBD2. The CDR3 has 16 residues. The trim removed 3 bases at V and 5 bases at J, leaving 8 bases unmatched. Germline CDR1 is KGHDR and CDR2 is SFDVKD. The CDR3 sequence is CATSDPLAGGGDTQYF. The CDR3 DNA reads as TGTGCCACCAGTGATCCACTAGCGGGTGGCGGAGATACGCAGTATTTT.

This clonotype was picked up a small number of times. The chain recombines TRBV24-1 with TRBJ2-3; D call uncertain. Germline CDR1 reads KGHDR; CDR2 reads SFDVKD. The CDR3 totals 14 residues. V lost 5 bases, J lost 3 bases, and 11 bases lay in between. The CDR3 DNA follows: TGTGCCACCAGTGTTGCGTCCTATACAGATACGCAGTATTTT. Its translation is CATSVASYTDTQYF.

This clonotype came up many times. V gene TRBV7-2 combines with J gene TRBJ1-2; no clear D. Trimming cost V 3 bases and J 4 bases, with 6 bases left between them. CDR1 is SGHTA and CDR2 is FQGNSA in the germline V gene. There are 12 residues in the CDR3. The CDR3 DNA is TGTGCCAGCAGCTTTCAGATCTATGGCTACACCTTC. Its translation is CASSFQIYGYTF. The whole variable domain, remainder taken from reference TRBV7-2 and TRBJ1-2, is GAGVSQSPSNKVTEKGKDVELRCDPISGHTALYWYRQSLGQGLEFLIYFQGNSAPDKSGLPSDRFSAERTGGSVSTLTIQRTQQEDSAVYLCASSFQIYGYTFGSGTRLTVV.

The table lists this clonotype with a few counts. The rearrangement uses TRBV4-1 and TRBJ1-5; D gene ambiguous. The CDR3 runs 13 residues. Germline V gene sequence: CDR1 MGHRA, CDR2 YSYEKL. Trimming left V 1 base short and J 5 bases short, with 6 bases between. CDR3 sequence reads: CASSQGPYQPQHF. The CDR3 DNA reads as TGCGCCAGCAGCCAAGGGCCCTATCAGCCCCAGCATTTT.

This clonotype has only one observation. The CDR3 end shows no conserved phenylalanine or tryptophan, and so a read error is likely. The chain recombines TRBV4-1 with TRBJ1-4, with D unclear. Per the germline V gene, CDR1 is MGHRA and CDR2 is YSYEKL. V lost 7 bases to trimming and J lost 4 bases, with 7 bases between them. CDR3 length: 12 residues. CDR3 nucleotides: TGCGCCAGCAAATCAATTAATGAAAAACTGTTTCTT. Its protein product is CASKSINEKLFL.

The V and J genes are TRBV10-3 and TRBJ2-1; TRBD2 matches at 8 bases. The CDR3 is 15 residues long. Germline V gene lookup returns CDR1 ENHRY and CDR2 SYGVKD. With 2 bases clipped from V and 7 bases from J, the junction kept 7 bases outside the gene matches. CDR3 in DNA: TGTGCCATCAGTGAGGCAATAGCGGGAAGAAATGAGCAGTTCTTC. Translation gives CAISEAIAGRNEQFF.

This clonotype was recorded many times. This rearrangement joins TRBV4-1 to TRBJ1-2; a weak D match, TRBD1 (5 bases). CDR3 size: 15 residues. Deletions cut 1 base from V and 1 base from J, with 10 bases between. Germline CDR1 and CDR2: MGHRA and YSYEKL. In DNA, the CDR3 is TGCGCCAGCAGCCAAGGGTTAGGGGATAACTATGGCTACACCTTC. Translated, it gives CASSQGLGDNYGYTF.

The rearrangement links TRBV19 to TRBJ2-5; D not resolved. The CDR3 is 13 residues long. The germline gives CDR1 LNHDA, CDR2 SQIVND (reference sequence). V lost 5 bases and J lost 1, with 8 bases in between. The CDR3 reads CASSSLPQETQYF. DNA for the CDR3: TGTGCCAGTAGTTCCCTCCCCCAAGAGACCCAGTACTTC.